Following are 17 T cell receptor beta chains from one sample sequenced in a study of T cells in Graves' hyperthyroidism and ophthalmopathy. RNA transcripts gave rise to amplified TCR beta CDR3 regions. The HTBI primer set was used in a first-round RT-PCR of the TCR CDR3. In TCRdb, the multiplex PCR reads were re-called with MiXCR into one record per CDR3 protein. The sample gives hundreds of thousands of distinct CDR3 sequences, about a sixth of which show up once; roughly 15% is in the top ten. Sample: blood. Receptor source: a woman under 30 with Graves' hyperthyroidism.

The V call is TRBV25-1, the J call TRBJ1-2, with D unresolved. Between the trimmed V and J ends, which lost 4 bases and 4 bases, there was a span of 16 bases. The CDR3 is 15 residues long. The germline V gene encodes CDR1 MGHDK and CDR2 SYGVNS. The CDR3 coding sequence is TGTGCCAGCAGTGGCCCGGACCACCTCATCTATGGCTACACCTTC. As protein: CASSGPDHLIYGYTF.

This clonotype came up many times. V gene TRBV7-8 combines with J gene TRBJ2-7, with TRBD2 matching 11 bases. The CDR3 runs to 14 residues. Trimming cost V 10 bases and J 3 bases; bases outside gene matches: 8. Germline V gene lookup returns CDR1 SGHVS and CDR2 FQNEAQ. The CDR3 DNA follows: TGTGCCACCCTTTCCGGGACTAGCGGCTACGAGCAGTACTTC. Translation gives CATLSGTSGYEQYF.

This clonotype was counted at least ten times. The gene calls are TRBV27 and TRBJ2-2; D not certain. Germline CDR1 MNHEY, CDR2 SMNVEV (reference sequence). The length of the CDR3 is 16 residues. Between the trimmed V and J ends, which lost 3 bases and 5 bases, there was a span of 16 bases. CDR3 amino acids: CASSFRWLLGTGELFF. DNA for the CDR3: TGTGCCAGCAGTTTCCGCTGGCTGTTAGGGACCGGGGAGCTGTTTTTT.

The chain combines TRBV12-3 or TRBV12-4 with TRBJ2-7, with 7 bases matching TRBD1. Germline trimming cut 8 bases from V and 6 bases from J; bases unmatched to any gene: 13. This CDR3 comprises 14 residues. The CDR3 region has the DNA TGTGCCAGCTCACCGAACAGGGGCCGGGGCGAGCAGTACTTC. Protein: CASSPNRGRGEQYF.

This clonotype was counted only a few times. The chain couples TRBV29-1 to TRBJ2-7, with TRBD1 identical over 8 bases. J was trimmed by 4 bases and V by 2 bases; bases with no gene match: 16. CDR3 length equals 17 residues. The germline CDR1 and CDR2 sequences are SQVTM and ANQGSEA. The CDR3 DNA reads TGCAGCGTTGAATCTCCAGGCCACGGACAGGGTTATTACGAGCAGTACTTC. It translates to CSVESPGHGQGYYEQYF.

This clonotype was seen repeatedly, ten times or more. The rearrangement links TRBV2 to TRBJ2-7; 16 bases are a match to TRBD2. Germline-derived CDR1 and CDR2 are SNHLY and FYNNEI. After removal of 4 bases from V and 2 bases from J, the junction contained 5 bases not matched to a gene. CDR3 length equals 17 residues. In nucleotides, the CDR3 is TGTGCCAGCAGTGGGGGGACTAGCGGGAGGGCCCCCTACGAGCAGTACTTC. Translation: CASSGGTSGRAPYEQYF.

CDR3 sequence: CASSDWFMNTEAFF. The CDR3 bases are TGTGCCAGCTCCGACTGGTTCATGAACACTGAAGCTTTCTTT. This chain links TRBV6-1 with TRBJ1-1; D remains unclear. The germline V gene has CDR1 MNHNS and CDR2 SASEGT. This CDR3 spans 14 amino acids. The V and J ends lost 8 bases and 0 bases respectively, with 13 bases between them.

This clonotype was observed a few times. The V and J genes are TRBV11-2 and TRBJ1-3; TRBD1 is a possible D gene (6 bases). Germline V gene sequence: CDR1 SGHAT, CDR2 FQNNGV. V was shortened by 6 bases and J by 3 bases, with 6 bases between the two germline ends. CDR3 size: 12 residues. The CDR3 here is CASRGGGNTIYF. The CDR3 region has the DNA TGTGCCAGCAGAGGGGGTGGAAACACCATATATTTT.

The chain is built from TRBV25-1 and TRBJ2-1, with 9 bases identical to TRBD2. J gave up 6 bases and V 6 bases, and 6 bases lay outside the gene matches. The CDR3 has 14 residues. Germline V gives CDR1 MGHDK, CDR2 SYGVNS. The CDR3 spells CASSHSGSFNEQFF. The CDR3 nucleotides are TGTGCCAGCAGCCATAGCGGGAGTTTCAATGAGCAGTTCTTC.

The sample holds a few counts of this clonotype. The junction and the germline gene differ at one end; a read error may be behind it. V and J are TRBV28 and TRBJ2-1; no clear D gene. Per germline, CDR1 MDHEN and CDR2 SYDVKM. The CDR3 is 16 residues long. The CDR3 DNA follows: TGTGTCAGCAGTTTAGAGTACCAGAGACTCTACAATGAGCAGTTCTTC. Translating gives CVSSLEYQRLYNEQFF.

The chain is built from TRBV11-2 and TRBJ2-1; the match to TRBD2 covers 11 bases. Germline lookup yields CDR1 SGHAT and CDR2 FQNNGV. J gave up 8 bases and V 6 bases, and 15 bases lay outside the gene matches. The CDR3 covers 17 residues. DNA of the CDR3: TGTGCCAGCAGTTATACTAGCGGGGGTCGTACCTGGGATGAGCAGTTCTTC. As protein: CASSYTSGGRTWDEQFF.

This clonotype was detected ten times or more. V is TRBV27 and J is TRBJ2-7, with TRBD1 matching 8 bases. The trim removed 5 bases at V and 5 bases at J, leaving 8 bases unmatched. Germline lookup yields CDR1 MNHEY and CDR2 SMNVEV (reference sequence). The CDR3 covers 14 residues. Here the CDR3 reads CASSTTGGWDEQYF. DNA of the CDR3: TGTGCCAGCAGTACTACAGGGGGTTGGGACGAGCAGTACTTC.

This clonotype was seen at least ten times. This rearrangement joins TRBV28 to TRBJ2-3, with 7 bases aligning to TRBD1. This CDR3 is 17 amino acids long. Per germline, CDR1 MDHEN and CDR2 SYDVKM. Unmatched junction bases numbered 11, after V lost 3 bases and J lost 2 bases. CDR3 region: CASSFASGQKFTDTQYF. CDR3 DNA sequence: TGTGCCAGCAGTTTTGCCTCGGGACAGAAGTTCACAGATACGCAGTATTTT.

This clonotype turned up a few times. This chain joins TRBV27 and TRBJ2-2; weak D call: TRBD2 (6 bases). V was cut by 4 bases and J by 4 bases, with 13 bases left in between. This CDR3 contains 15 residues. Germline CDR1 reads MNHEY; CDR2 reads SMNVEV (reference sequence). CDR3 residues: CASSSTSLRTGELFF. The CDR3 DNA reads TGTGCCAGCAGTTCCACTAGCTTGCGCACCGGGGAGCTGTTTTTT.

This chain connects TRBV20-1 to TRBJ2-7, with D perhaps TRBD2 (5 bases). Trimming cost V 1 base and J 2 bases, with 9 bases left between them. This CDR3 contains 13 residues. Germline V CDR1 and CDR2: DFQATT, SNEGSKA (reference sequence). The CDR3: CSARGETTYEQYF. For the CDR3, the DNA is TGCAGTGCTAGAGGGGAGACTACCTACGAGCAGTACTTC.

The sample holds a few counts of this clonotype. This chain connects TRBV5-7 to TRBJ1-1, with TRBD1 as a possible D gene (5 bases). TRBV5-7 is an ORF, and what it does is uncertain. CDR3 size: 15 residues. V was shortened by 0 bases and J by 3 bases, with 12 bases between the two germline ends. CDR3 DNA sequence: TGTGCCAGCAGCTTGGCAGGGTGTAGGTACACTGAAGCTTTCTTT. This codes for CASSLAGCRYTEAFF.

In this sample, this clonotype turned up a few times. V gene TRBV29-1 combines with J gene TRBJ1-2; TRBD1 matches 7 bases. Trimming took 7 bases from V and 5 from J; bases not matched to a gene: 10. CDR1 is SQVTM and CDR2 is ANQGSEA in the germline V gene. This CDR3 is 13 amino acids long. This chain's CDR3 is CSATWDSRYGYTF. The CDR3 nucleotides are TGCAGCGCCACCTGGGACAGCCGATATGGCTACACCTTC.